This T cell receptor (beta chain) is drawn from a study of T cells of healthy individuals. Unmatched junction bases numbered 3, after V lost 6 bases and J lost 1 base. The germline CDR1 and CDR2 sequences are DFQATT and SNEGSKA (reference sequence). The CDR3 covers 14 residues. TCRdb used MiXCR to reprocess the 5' RACE reads, holding one entry per CDR3 protein. The data show 60,000 to 70,000 distinct CDR3 sequences, around 15% seen once. This clonotype was seen at least ten times. This sequence joins TRBV20-1 and TRBJ2-2; 9 bases are shared with TRBD1. This TCR was sampled from a human donor in good health. The CDR3 here is CSAKDRGNTGELFF. CDR3 DNA sequence: TGCAGTGCAAAGGACAGGGGGAACACCGGGGAGCTGTTTTTT.